The 17 T cell receptor beta chains below were found in one sample sequenced in a study of graft-versus-host responses after intestinal transplantation. The repertoire was sequenced with immunoSEQ multiplex PCR; TCRdb's copy has only in-frame clones and lacks some. The sample has about 100,000 clones; more than 85% are singletons. Their specific antigens are unknown. This specimen was unstimulated CD4+ T cells sorted from spleen or lymph node cells, taken before intestinal transplant. Receptors were obtained from a human donor who received an intestinal transplant.

The chain combines TRBV19 with TRBJ1-4; D ambiguous. Germline assignment: CDR1 LNHDA and CDR2 SQIVND (reference sequence). V was cut by 8 bases and J by 6 bases, with 16 bases left in between. The CDR3 contains 14 residues. The CDR3 reads CASQSPGGDEKLFF. DNA of the CDR3: TGTGCCAGTCAAAGTCCGGGAGGAGATGAAAAACTGTTTTTT.

The rearrangement links TRBV6-1 to TRBJ2-5; TRBD1 is a possible D gene (5 bases). The CDR3 consists of 13 residues. Germline assignment: CDR1 MNHNS and CDR2 SASEGT. V lost 5 bases and J 5 bases, leaving 12 bases between the germline ends. The CDR3 region has the DNA TGTGCCAGCAGTTCCCCAGGGTCGGAGACCCAGTACTTC. It yields the protein CASSSPGSETQYF.

The J gene is TRBJ1-4, the V gene TRBV6-5; D ambiguous. In germline, CDR1 is MNHEY, CDR2 SVGAGI. This CDR3 contains 14 residues. Trimming removed 2 bases from V and 3 bases from J, with 7 bases in between. The CDR3 DNA follows: TGTGCCAGCAGTTACGAAGCGGCTAATGAAAAACTGTTTTTT. Amino acids: CASSYEAANEKLFF.

The chain links TRBV7-2 to TRBJ2-1; D ambiguous. From germline, CDR1 is SGHTA and CDR2 FQGNSA. V shed 5 bases and J shed 0 bases, with 11 bases lying between them. There are 15 residues in the CDR3. The CDR3 loop reads CASSPTWLSYNEQFF. The CDR3 bases are TGTGCCAGCAGCCCGACATGGCTCTCCTACAATGAGCAGTTCTTC.

The chain uses TRBV5-1 and TRBJ2-3, with D hard to call. CDR3 size: 13 residues. The V gene lost 6 bases and the J gene lost 1 base, with 9 bases spanning the gap. The germline CDR1 and CDR2 sequences are SGHRS and YFSETQ. CDR3 region: CASKDLGTDTQYF. The CDR3 region has the DNA TGCGCCAGCAAGGATTTGGGCACAGATACGCAGTATTTT.

The rearrangement joins TRBV5-1 to TRBJ2-7; 12 bases line up with TRBD1. CDR1 SGHRS and CDR2 YFSETQ come from the germline V gene. V was clipped by 4 bases and J by 7 bases; unmatched bases: 6. The CDR3 extends over 14 amino acids. CDR3 sequence reads: CASSKGQGAGEQYF. The CDR3 region has the DNA TGCGCCAGCAGCAAGGGACAGGGGGCGGGAGAGCAGTACTTC.

This rearrangement joins TRBV6-5 to TRBJ1-2; a possible D gene is TRBD1 (6 bases). The ends were cut back, 6 bases at V and 6 bases at J, with 14 bases in the middle. CDR3 length: 13 residues. CDR1 and CDR2 (germline): MNHEY, SVGAGI. The CDR3 DNA follows: TGTGCCAGCAGCCGAGCCGGGGGGCATGGCTACACCTTC. Its translation is CASSRAGGHGYTF.

This clone was observed a handful of times. The chain uses TRBV10-3 and TRBJ2-3; 9 nucleotides align to TRBD2. Germline V CDR1 and CDR2: ENHRY, SYGVKD. V dropped 0 bases and J dropped 5; count of bases not matched to a gene: 3. This CDR3 is 15 amino acids long. The CDR3 sequence: CAISESTRGGDTQYF. The CDR3 coding sequence is TGTGCCATCAGTGAGTCGACGCGGGGGGGAGATACGCAGTATTTT.

This chain uses TRBV11-2 with TRBJ1-4, with D possibly TRBD1 on 5 matching bases. The germline V gene has CDR1 SGHAT and CDR2 FQNNGV. This CDR3 is built from 14 residues. Trimming removed 7 bases at V and 2 bases at J, with 11 bases between. CDR3 sequence reads: CASTKRGTNEKLFF. Here the CDR3 DNA reads TGTGCCAGCACCAAACGGGGGACTAATGAAAAACTGTTTTTT. The whole variable domain, remainder taken from reference TRBV11-2 and TRBJ1-4, is EAGVAQSPRYKIIEKRQSVAFWCNPISGHATLYWYQQILGQGPKLLIQFQNNGVVDDSQLPKDRFSAERLKGVDSTLKIQPAKLEDSAVYLCASTKRGTNEKLFFGSGTQLSVL.

This clone turned up a few times. The gene calls are TRBV9 and TRBJ1-2; a weak D match, TRBD1 (5 bases). The germline CDR1 and CDR2 sequences are SGDLS and YYNGEE. The CDR3 has 17 amino acids. Trimming pared 3 bases from V and 4 bases from J, leaving 22 bases between. CDR3 region: CASSGSSSGTRSYGYTF. CDR3 bases: TGTGCCAGCAGCGGCTCCTCTTCCGGGACCAGGAGCTATGGCTACACCTTC.

This chain links TRBV7-2 with TRBJ2-5; 9 bases match TRBD2. J gave up 2 bases and V 5 bases, and 12 bases lay outside the gene matches. CDR1 SGHTA and CDR2 FQGNSA come from the germline V gene. The CDR3 runs 17 residues. The CDR3 region has the DNA TGTGCCAGCAGCCCGGGGTTAGCTAGCGGGATACAAGAGACCCAGTACTTC. It translates to CASSPGLASGIQETQYF.

The V and J genes are TRBV9 and TRBJ2-3; no clear D. CDR1 is SGDLS, CDR2 YYNGEE, per germline. V was cut by 4 bases and J by 7 bases, with 13 bases left in between. The CDR3 spans 13 residues. The CDR3 spells CASSPGPDHTQYF. As DNA, the CDR3 is TGTGCCAGCAGCCCCGGGCCAGACCATACGCAGTATTTT.

This clone came up a few times. The V gene is TRBV5-1, the J gene TRBJ2-1, with a possible D match to TRBD2 (5 bases). This CDR3 is built from 15 residues. Trimming pared 7 bases from V and 0 bases from J, leaving 14 bases between. Germline values: CDR1 SGHRS, CDR2 YFSETQ. CDR3 DNA: TGCGCCAGCCACTCCGGGGAGAGCTCCTACAATGAGCAGTTCTTC. It is translated as CASHSGESSYNEQFF.

This chain connects TRBV7-2 to TRBJ1-2; D call uncertain. The germline CDR1 and CDR2 sequences are SGHTA and FQGNSA. V was pared by 1 base and J by 7 bases, with 13 bases between. This CDR3 has 14 residues. CDR3 coding DNA: TGTGCCAGCAGCTTAGAGAGTACAGCCCCTGGCTACACCTTC. Its translation: CASSLESTAPGYTF. Filled out from reference TRBV7-2 and TRBJ1-2, the complete variable domain reads GAGVSQSPSNKVTEKGKDVELRCDPISGHTALYWYRQSLGQGLEFLIYFQGNSAPDKSGLPSDRFSAERTGGSVSTLTIQRTQQEDSAVYLCASSLESTAPGYTFGSGTRLTVV.

This clone occurred once. The genes are TRBV19 and TRBJ2-3, with TRBD2 matching over 9 bases. The CDR3 loop spans 16 amino acids. With 3 bases clipped from V and 4 bases from J, the junction kept 8 bases outside the gene matches. Germline CDR1 reads LNHDA; CDR2 reads SQIVND (reference sequence). The CDR3, as DNA: TGTGCCAGTAGTATTTTTCGGACTAGCGACCCAGATACGCAGTATTTT. Protein sequence: CASSIFRTSDPDTQYF.

V usage is TRBV11-2 and J usage is TRBJ2-1; 11 bases fit TRBD2. Trimming cost V 0 bases and J 1 base; bases outside gene matches: 2. The CDR3 runs to 17 residues. The germline CDR1 and CDR2 sequences are SGHAT and FQNNGV. CDR3 in amino acids: CASSLEGLAESYNEQFF. DNA of the CDR3: TGTGCCAGCAGCTTAGAGGGACTAGCGGAATCCTACAATGAGCAGTTCTTC.

This chain connects TRBV6-5 to TRBJ2-5; TRBD2 matches at 8 bases. CDR3 length: 16 residues. The ends lost 3 bases at V and 5 bases at J; junction bases unmatched: 11. CDR1 is MNHEY, CDR2 SVGAGI, per germline. CDR3 DNA sequence: TGTGCCAGCAGTTATTCCCCGGGACTAGAAGGCGAGACCCAGTACTTC. It is translated as CASSYSPGLEGETQYF.